Below, 27 T cell receptor beta chains from the same sample are listed, as sequenced in a study of cytomegalovirus exposure and HLA in healthy donors. Vbeta (60) and Jbeta (13) primers were used in the PCR. Here immunoSEQ multiplex PCR was the method, and the copy in TCRdb shows in-frame clones only, minus some. The table has 130,000 or so clones, roughly 74% seen once. The specimen sequenced was PBMCs. Receptor source: a man aged 40-49 years in good health and CMV-seropositive.

The chain carries TRBV19 and TRBJ1-2; no clear D. The CDR3 runs to 14 residues. Trimming left V 4 bases short and J 6 bases short, with 15 bases between. Germline V lookup: CDR1 LNHDA, CDR2 SQIVND (reference sequence). CDR3 loop: CASSNLSGFHGYTF. The DNA of the CDR3 is TGTGCCAGTAGTAACCTCAGCGGGTTCCATGGCTACACCTTC.

The chain has TRBV12-5 and TRBJ1-1; D is possibly TRBD1 (6 bases). Germline V gives CDR1 LGHNT, CDR2 FRNRAP. Trimming left V 5 bases short and J 0 bases short, with 22 bases between. CDR3 size: 18 residues. The CDR3 sequence is CASGTQTQGYGMNTEAFF. The CDR3 bases are TGTGCTAGTGGTACTCAAACACAGGGATATGGCATGAACACTGAAGCTTTCTTT.

The rearrangement uses TRBV28 and TRBJ1-5; 8 bases agree with TRBD1. There are 16 residues in the CDR3. Trimming at V came to 2 bases and at J to 6 bases, leaving 9 bases not matched to a gene. CDR1 and CDR2 from the germline V gene are MDHEN and SYDVKM. In nucleotides, the CDR3 is TGTGCCAGCAGTTTAAGGTCCACAGGGGGTAGTCAGCCCCAGCATTTT. Translation gives CASSLRSTGGSQPQHF. Based on the CDR3 plus reference TRBV28 and TRBJ1-5, the full variable domain is DVKVTQSSRYLVKRTGEKVFLECVQDMDHENMFWYRQDPGLGLRLIYFSYDVKMKEKGDIPEGYSVSREKKERFSLILESASTNQTSMYLCASSLRSTGGSQPQHFGDGTRLSIL.

V and J are TRBV27 and TRBJ1-1, with D tentatively TRBD1 (5 bases). The germline V gene has CDR1 MNHEY and CDR2 SMNVEV (reference sequence). V was pared by 5 bases and J by 2 bases, with 15 bases between. This CDR3 contains 15 residues. This CDR3 is CASSQRWQGNTEAFF. The CDR3 region has the DNA TGTGCCAGCAGTCAAAGGTGGCAGGGTAACACTGAAGCTTTCTTT.

V and J are TRBV7-2 and TRBJ2-5, with D maybe TRBD2 (7 bases). Germline V gene data show CDR1 as SGHTA and CDR2 as FQGNSA. CDR3 size: 14 residues. The germline V and J ends were trimmed by 5 bases and 4 bases, with 14 bases remaining between them. CDR3 sequence: CASSVSGGPETQYF. The CDR3 DNA reads as TGTGCCAGCAGCGTATCGGGGGGCCCAGAGACCCAGTACTTC.

The genes are TRBV14 and TRBJ2-5; 7 bases are shared with TRBD2. Losses at the gene ends were 1 base for V and 4 bases for J; bases not matched to a gene: 9. The length of the CDR3 is 16 residues. Per the germline V gene, CDR1 is SGHDN and CDR2 is FVKESK. The CDR3 here is CASSQGVAGVSETQYF. The CDR3 bases are TGTGCCAGCAGCCAAGGTGTTGCGGGAGTATCAGAGACCCAGTACTTC.

The DNA of the CDR3 is TGTGCCAGCAGAAAACAGGGGGCGGGGGCCAACGTCCTGACTTTC. Amino acid sequence: CASRKQGAGANVLTF. V is TRBV27 and J is TRBJ2-6; 9 positions agree with TRBD1. V shed 6 bases and J 4 bases; nucleotides not matched to a gene: 4. Per germline, CDR1 MNHEY and CDR2 SMNVEV (reference sequence). The CDR3 has 15 residues.

V and J are TRBV19 and TRBJ2-1; TRBD2 matches at 7 bases. This CDR3 region has 13 residues. V was pared by 9 bases and J by 6 bases, with 8 bases of the junction left unmatched. The germline CDR1 and CDR2 sequences are LNHDA and SQIVND (reference sequence). The CDR3 DNA reads TGTGCCAGCGGACTAGGGACTGGCAATGAGCAGTTCTTC. Encoded protein: CASGLGTGNEQFF.

This chain uses TRBV5-1 with TRBJ2-7, with 9 bases aligning to TRBD1. Losses at the gene ends were 0 bases for V and 5 bases for J; bases not matched to a gene: 9. CDR1 SGHRS and CDR2 YFSETQ come from the germline V gene. The CDR3 is made up of 16 amino acids. The CDR3 bases are TGCGCCAGCAGCTTGGAGGGACAGGGACCTGTCCACGAGCAGTACTTC. Translated, it gives CASSLEGQGPVHEQYF.

The rearrangement links TRBV2 to TRBJ2-7; D is possibly TRBD1 (6 bases). V lost 8 bases to trimming and J lost 2 bases, with 13 bases between them. Germline V gene lookup returns CDR1 SNHLY and CDR2 FYNNEI. The CDR3 is 13 residues long. The CDR3 reads CASLRDTTYEQYF. In DNA form, the CDR3 reads TGTGCCAGCCTCCGGGACACGACCTACGAGCAGTACTTC.

The chain uses TRBV19 and TRBJ1-2, with D possibly being TRBD1 (6 bases). The V and J ends lost 0 bases and 2 bases respectively, with 7 bases between them. Per the germline V gene, CDR1 is LNHDA and CDR2 is SQIVND (reference sequence). The CDR3 covers 14 residues. The DNA for the CDR3 is TGTGCCAGTAGTATAGAAACAGGGAACTATGGCTACACCTTC. Translated, it gives CASSIETGNYGYTF.

V gene TRBV9 combines with J gene TRBJ1-4; possibly TRBD1 for D (5 bases). Germline V gives CDR1 SGDLS, CDR2 YYNGEE. Trimming left V 4 bases short and J 8 bases short, with 12 bases between. There are 13 residues in the CDR3. CDR3 protein: CASSPGEWEKLFF. The CDR3 DNA is TGTGCCAGCAGCCCGGGGGAGTGGGAAAAACTGTTTTTT.

The V call is TRBV5-1, the J call TRBJ2-5; possibly TRBD1 for D (6 bases). This CDR3 has 15 amino acids. Trimming pared 4 bases from V and 5 bases from J, leaving 18 bases between. The germline V gene has CDR1 SGHRS and CDR2 YFSETQ. Written as DNA, the CDR3 is TGCGCCAGCAGCGACGGCCAGGGGCGCAGGGAGACCCAGTACTTC. It translates to CASSDGQGRRETQYF.

This chain joins TRBV5-4 and TRBJ2-7; TRBD1 aligns across 7 bases. Unmatched junction bases numbered 5, after V lost 1 base and J lost 1 base. Germline-derived CDR1 and CDR2 are SGHNT and YYREEE (reference sequence). The CDR3 covers 15 residues. CDR3 sequence reads: CASSLKGALSYEQYF. The CDR3, as DNA: TGTGCCAGCAGCTTGAAGGGGGCATTGTCCTACGAGCAGTACTTC.

The chain employs TRBV5-1 and TRBJ2-7; 9 bases fit TRBD1. The V and J ends lost 0 bases and 2 bases, in that order; junction bases with no gene match: 0. The CDR3 contains 14 residues. Germline CDR1 and CDR2: SGHRS and YFSETQ. This chain's CDR3 is CASSLGTGAYEQYF. CDR3 DNA: TGCGCCAGCAGCTTGGGGACAGGGGCCTACGAGCAGTACTTC.

The chain recombines TRBV27 with TRBJ2-7; 9 nucleotides agree with TRBD1. Germline V lookup: CDR1 MNHEY, CDR2 SMNVEV (reference sequence). V shed 8 bases and J 2 bases; nucleotides not matched to a gene: 7. The CDR3 totals 14 residues. The CDR3 protein is CASSSRTGAYEQYF. CDR3 nucleotides: TGTGCCAGCTCTTCCAGGACAGGGGCCTACGAGCAGTACTTC.

This chain connects TRBV4-2 to TRBJ1-1, with 8 bases that match TRBD1. J gave up 1 base and V 1 base, and 2 bases lay outside the gene matches. Germline V CDR1 and CDR2: LGHNA, YNFKEQ. The CDR3 covers 15 residues. CDR3 sequence: CASSQVGTGNTEAFF. The DNA for the CDR3 is TGTGCCAGCAGCCAAGTGGGGACAGGGAACACTGAAGCTTTCTTT.

The CDR3 spells CASSSGSQRYGYTF. The CDR3 region has the DNA TGTGCCAGCAGTTCGGGATCTCAGCGGTATGGCTACACCTTC. The V and J genes are TRBV28 and TRBJ1-2, with D unresolved. This CDR3 is 14 amino acids long. Trimming pared 4 bases from V and 5 bases from J, leaving 14 bases between. From germline, CDR1 is MDHEN and CDR2 SYDVKM.

V usage is TRBV5-5 and J usage is TRBJ2-7, with TRBD2 identical over 8 bases. CDR3 size: 14 residues. Looked up from germline, CDR1 is SGHKS and CDR2 is YYEKEE (reference sequence). J gave up 2 bases and V 4 bases, and 5 bases lay outside the gene matches. The CDR3 DNA sequence: TGTGCCAGCAGCAGCGGGAGATCGACCTACGAGCAGTACTTC. Encoded protein: CASSSGRSTYEQYF. The full variable domain, in which reference TRBV5-5 and TRBJ2-7 provide the parts outside the CDR3, is DAGVTQSPTHLIKTRGQQVTLRCSPISGHKSVSWYQQVLGQGPQFIFQYYEKEERGRGNFPDRFSARQFPNYSSELNVNALLLGDSALYLCASSSGRSTYEQYFGPGTRLTVT.

This clone was seen more than once but under ten times. V gene TRBV14 combines with J gene TRBJ2-5; the D gene is possibly TRBD1 (5 bases). CDR1 SGHDN and CDR2 FVKESK come from the germline V gene. The CDR3 is 15 amino acids. Trimming removed 1 base from V and 1 base from J, with 10 bases in between. CDR3 sequence reads: CASSQGQFPQETQYF. CDR3 DNA: TGTGCCAGCAGCCAAGGACAGTTCCCCCAAGAGACCCAGTACTTC.

This clone was seen more than once but under ten times. The genes are TRBV19 and TRBJ1-3; D is uncertain. Trimming pared 2 bases from V and 4 bases from J, leaving 12 bases between. Germline CDR1 and CDR2: LNHDA and SQIVND (reference sequence). The CDR3 runs to 15 residues. The CDR3 protein is CASSITGLFGNTIYF. The CDR3 bases are TGTGCCAGTAGTATAACGGGGTTGTTCGGAAACACCATATATTTT.

This chain uses TRBV7-8 with TRBJ1-2, with TRBD1 identical over 12 bases. The V segment lost 5 bases and the J segment 2 bases; nucleotides outside the gene matches: 12. The CDR3 totals 18 residues. From germline, CDR1 is SGHVS and CDR2 FQNEAQ. The CDR3 sequence is CASSPSPGTGGGNYGYTF. CDR3 nucleotides: TGTGCCAGCAGCCCCAGTCCCGGGACAGGGGGCGGCAACTATGGCTACACCTTC. Looking up the rest from reference TRBV7-8 and TRBJ1-2 gives the full variable domain: GAGVSQSPRYKVAKRGQDVALRCDPISGHVSLFWYQQALGQGPEFLTYFQNEAQLDKSGLPSDRFFAERPEGSVSTLKIQRTQQEDSAVYLCASSPSPGTGGGNYGYTFGSGTRLTVV.

V and J are TRBV7-9 and TRBJ1-4, with 7 positions matching TRBD1. CDR1 is SEHNR and CDR2 is FQNEAQ in the germline V gene (reference sequence). V trimming: 5 bases; J trimming: 3 bases; junction bases outside the gene matches: 3. The CDR3 runs 14 residues. The CDR3 sequence: CASSPDRSNEKLFF. CDR3 DNA sequence: TGTGCCAGCAGCCCGGACAGGTCTAATGAAAAACTGTTTTTT.

This chain connects TRBV13 to TRBJ2-3, with 10 nucleotides matching TRBD2. This CDR3 has 19 amino acids. Germline V gene lookup returns CDR1 PRHDT and CDR2 FYEKMQ (reference sequence). Trimming removed 0 bases from V and 2 bases from J; junction bases left unmatched: 11. The CDR3 here is CASSLGTSSAGGFTDTQYF. CDR3 nucleotides: TGTGCCAGCAGCTTAGGAACCTCCTCAGCGGGAGGGTTCACAGATACGCAGTATTTT. Full variable domain (remainder filled in from reference TRBV13 and TRBJ2-3): AAGVIQSPRHLIKEKRETATLKCYPIPRHDTVYWYQQGPGQDPQFLISFYEKMQSDKGSIPDRFSAQQFSDYHSELNMSSLELGDSALYFCASSLGTSSAGGFTDTQYFGPGTRLTVL.

Only a few counts were recorded for this clone. This chain joins TRBV5-4 and TRBJ2-3; D unclear. V was cut by 3 bases and J by 0 bases, with 8 bases left in between. CDR3 length: 14 residues. Germline lookup yields CDR1 SGHNT and CDR2 YYREEE (reference sequence). CDR3: CASSSPRSTDTQYF. CDR3 nucleotide sequence: TGTGCCAGCAGCTCCCCGCGGAGCACAGATACGCAGTATTTT.

This chain connects TRBV5-6 to TRBJ1-4; 9 positions agree with TRBD1. The length of the CDR3 is 15 residues. Trimming removed 0 bases from V and 7 bases from J; junction bases left unmatched: 4. Per the germline V gene, CDR1 is SGHDT and CDR2 is YYEEEE. For the CDR3, the DNA is TGTGCCAGCAGCTTGGAAGGGACAGGGCGTGAAAAACTGTTTTTT. Residues: CASSLEGTGREKLFF. Together with reference TRBV5-6 and TRBJ1-4, the CDR3 gives the full variable domain: DAGVTQSPTHLIKTRGQQVTLRCSPKSGHDTVSWYQQALGQGPQFIFQYYEEEERQRGNFPDRFSGHQFPNYSSELNVNALLLGDSALYLCASSLEGTGREKLFFGSGTQLSVL.

The chain employs TRBV28 and TRBJ1-2; maybe TRBD1 (6 bases). This CDR3 has 16 residues. The V end lost 7 bases, the J end lost 8 bases, and 26 bases lay between the germline ends. Per germline, CDR1 MDHEN and CDR2 SYDVKM. The CDR3 reads CASTAPRGNRPWGYTF. CDR3 DNA: TGTGCCAGCACCGCCCCCAGGGGAAACAGGCCTTGGGGCTACACCTTC.